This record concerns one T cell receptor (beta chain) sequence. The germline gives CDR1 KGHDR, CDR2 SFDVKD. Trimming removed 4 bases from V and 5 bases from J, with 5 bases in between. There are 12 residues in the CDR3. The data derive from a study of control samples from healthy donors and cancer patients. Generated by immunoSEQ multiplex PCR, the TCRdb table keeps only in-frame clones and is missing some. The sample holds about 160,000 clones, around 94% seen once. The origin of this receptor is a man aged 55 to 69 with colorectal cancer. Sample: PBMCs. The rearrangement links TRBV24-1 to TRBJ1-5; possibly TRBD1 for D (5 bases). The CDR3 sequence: CATSEGDQPQHF. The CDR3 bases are TGTGCCACCAGTGAAGGGGATCAGCCCCAGCATTTT.